These T cell receptor beta chains were read from a single sample in a study of shared clonotypes between healthy human individuals. The repertoire was sequenced with immunoSEQ multiplex PCR; TCRdb's copy has only in-frame clones and lacks some. Seen here are fewer than 600,000 clones, 60% to 85% observed once, and the top ten hold 10% to 15%. The specimen was PBMCs. The receptors here all came from a woman aged 40-49 years in good health. Some clones in this sample may be carry-over from other donors' samples. The conserved cysteine and the conserved F or W are not part of the CDR3 here.

CDR3 protein	V gene	J gene
ASGSGPAQPQH	TRBV7-2	TRBJ1-5
ASRIGQGGGEQY	TRBV10-1	TRBJ2-7
ASSSHREVYEQY	TRBV28	TRBJ2-7
GSGPGLASQETQY	TRBV27	TRBJ2-5
ASKEGQSETQY	TRBV2	TRBJ2-5
ATFGGRETGELF	TRBV10-2	TRBJ2-2
ATSSRTGSSYEQY	TRBV15	TRBJ2-7
ASRQTGEESNQPQH	TRBV10-1	TRBJ1-5
ASSLDTLYNEQF	TRBV27	TRBJ2-1
ASSLVGTDTQY	TRBV28	TRBJ2-3
ASSRTGLAGLSDTQY	TRBV11-2	TRBJ2-3
ASSHYPRGYTGANVLT	TRBV7-8	TRBJ2-6
ASSRQEDYGYT	TRBV25-1	TRBJ1-2
ASSTGQSPMNTEAF	TRBV27	TRBJ1-1
ASSGSYSGANVLT	TRBV2	TRBJ2-6
ASSPGQHDQPQH	TRBV5-1	TRBJ1-5
ASSLGGGEAF	TRBV28	TRBJ1-1
ASSEGPGGWSGDGETQY	TRBV2	TRBJ2-5
ASSSPWRNTGELF	TRBV6-5	TRBJ2-2
ASSVGGGMMETQY	TRBV9	TRBJ2-5
ASSEEGLGTDTQY	TRBV2	TRBJ2-3
ASSQGREQY	TRBV4-2	TRBJ2-7
ASSGGSGTYEQY	TRBV6-1	TRBJ2-7